The clone carrying this T cell receptor (beta chain) was observed a handful of times. Through a sample-barcoded 5' primer and a J-beta primer mix, a second PCR was run for about 7 to 12 cycles. TCRdb redid the calling of the 5' RACE reads with MiXCR, one entry per CDR3 protein. This table has over 950,000 distinct CDR3 sequences, around two fifths appearing once. The data stem from a study of blood T cells in healthy people across ages. The receptor's source is a man aged 18 to 35 in good health. The sequenced material came from blood.

The CDR3 DNA is TGTGCCAGCAGCTTAAGAGACAAGGGTAGATCCTACAATGAGCAGTACTTC. Amino acid sequence: CASSLRDKGRSYNEQYF. The chain carries TRBV7-9 and TRBJ2-1; D not resolved. Judging by the DNA end, TRBJ2-7 fits better; the J call may be wrong. The CDR3 covers 17 residues. Germline V gives CDR1 SEHNR, CDR2 FQNEAQ (reference sequence).